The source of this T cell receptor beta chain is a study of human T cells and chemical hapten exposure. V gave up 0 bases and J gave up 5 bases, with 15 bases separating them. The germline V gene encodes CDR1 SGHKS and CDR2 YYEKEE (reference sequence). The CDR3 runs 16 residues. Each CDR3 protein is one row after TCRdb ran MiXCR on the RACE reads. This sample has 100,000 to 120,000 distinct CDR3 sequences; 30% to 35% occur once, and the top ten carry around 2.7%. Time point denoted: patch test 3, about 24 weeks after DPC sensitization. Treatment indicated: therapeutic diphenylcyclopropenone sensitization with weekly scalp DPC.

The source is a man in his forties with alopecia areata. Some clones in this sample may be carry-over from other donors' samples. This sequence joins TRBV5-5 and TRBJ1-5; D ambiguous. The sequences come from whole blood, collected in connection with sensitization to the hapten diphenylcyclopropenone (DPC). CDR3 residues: CASSLGGQAIYQPQHF. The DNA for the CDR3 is TGTGCCAGCAGCTTGGGTGGGCAGGCAATTTATCAGCCCCAGCATTTT. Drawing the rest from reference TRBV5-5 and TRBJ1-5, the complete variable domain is DAGVTQSPTHLIKTRGQQVTLRCSPISGHKSVSWYQQVLGQGPQFIFQYYEKEERGRGNFPDRFSARQFPNYSSELNVNALLLGDSALYLCASSLGGQAIYQPQHFGDGTRLSIL.